What follows are 9 T cell receptor beta chains derived from one specimen sequenced in a study of shared clonotypes between healthy human individuals. It was CD45RO-negative cells, positively selected for CCR7, that made up naive CD8 cells, with terminally differentiated effector memory CD45RA+ cells excluded. Sequencing used immunoSEQ multiplex PCR; TCRdb keeps in-frame clones, though not all of them. The profile shows some 2.1 million clones, around 95% of them singletons. The specimen was naive CD8+ T cells from PBMCs. The receptors come from a man aged 18-30 years in good health. Some clones in this sample may be carry-over from other donors' samples.

The chain employs TRBV2 and TRBJ2-7; D unclear. The CDR3 is 13 amino acids. The germline V and J ends were trimmed by 1 base and 3 bases, with 7 bases remaining between them. The germline V gene has CDR1 SNHLY and CDR2 FYNNEI. The CDR3 DNA is TGTGCCAGCAGTGAAGAGTACCGCTACGAGCAGTACTTC. It translates to CASSEEYRYEQYF.

Regarding this clone: This sample also contains other DNA sequences that code for the same CDR3. The chain is built from TRBV4-3 and TRBJ1-3; D gene unclear. This CDR3 region has 13 residues. V gave up 1 base and J gave up 4 bases, with 5 bases separating them. CDR1 is LGHNA and CDR2 is YSLEER in the germline V gene. The CDR3 here is CASSQGAGNTIYF. CDR3 bases: TGCGCCAGCAGCCAAGGCGCCGGAAACACCATATATTTT.

Regarding this clone: Sequence at one end of the junction differs from germline and may be a read error. This chain uses TRBV2 with TRBJ2-1; D possibly matches TRBD1 or TRBD2 (5 bases each). This CDR3 comprises 12 residues. Germline values: CDR1 SNHLY, CDR2 FYNNEI. The CDR3 DNA follows: TGTGCCAGCGGGGGTAGCTACTATGAGCAGTTCTTC. Its translation is CASGGSYYEQFF.

This chain's CDR3 is CASSSPGTRNTIYF. CDR3 DNA sequence: TGTGCCAGTAGTAGCCCCGGGACCCGGAACACCATATATTTT. This sequence joins TRBV19 and TRBJ1-3; D might be TRBD1 (5 bases). V shed 4 bases and J shed 7 bases, with 14 bases lying between them. Germline lookup yields CDR1 LNHDA and CDR2 SQIVND (reference sequence). CDR3 length: 14 amino acids.

As to this clone: Other nucleotide sequences in the sample specify the same CDR3. The V gene is TRBV28, the J gene TRBJ1-5; a possible D gene is TRBD1 (5 bases). The V end lost 3 bases, the J end lost 4 bases, and 10 bases lay between the germline ends. This CDR3 region has 14 residues. Germline CDR1 MDHEN, CDR2 SYDVKM. In DNA, the CDR3 is TGTGCCAGCAGTTTCCGACAGAGAAATCAGCCCCAGCATTTT. It specifies CASSFRQRNQPQHF.

The genes are TRBV11-2 and TRBJ2-3, with D hard to call. The CDR3 covers 17 residues. Germline CDR1 reads SGHAT; CDR2 reads FQNNGV. Trimming left V 1 base short and J 1 base short, with 15 bases between. CDR3 residues: CASSLGPPPGRTDTQYF. CDR3 nucleotide sequence: TGTGCCAGCAGCTTAGGCCCCCCCCCGGGTCGCACAGATACGCAGTATTTT. The complete variable domain, with remaining parts taken from reference TRBV11-2 and TRBJ2-3, reads EAGVAQSPRYKIIEKRQSVAFWCNPISGHATLYWYQQILGQGPKLLIQFQNNGVVDDSQLPKDRFSAERLKGVDSTLKIQPAKLEDSAVYLCASSLGPPPGRTDTQYFGPGTRLTVL.

This sequence joins TRBV28 and TRBJ2-3, with TRBD2 identical over 8 bases. The trim removed 1 base at V and 1 base at J, leaving 1 base unmatched. This CDR3 region has 15 residues. CDR1 is MDHEN, CDR2 SYDVKM, per germline. The DNA of the CDR3 is TGTGCCAGCAGTTTATCGCGGGAGGGCACAGATACGCAGTATTTT. It yields the protein CASSLSREGTDTQYF.

J is TRBJ2-2 and V is TRBV7-3; D call uncertain. CDR3 length equals 13 residues. The germline gives CDR1 SGHTA, CDR2 FQGTGA. V was clipped by 1 base and J by 15 bases, with 15 bases between them. The CDR3 DNA reads as TGTGCCAGCAGCTTAAGTTTGGGCAGTAAGATGTTTTTT. Its protein is CASSLSLGSKMFF.

The rearrangement links TRBV2 to TRBJ2-2, with 12 bases matching TRBD2. This CDR3 contains 17 residues. Unmatched junction bases numbered 11, after V lost 5 bases and J lost 7 bases. CDR1 SNHLY and CDR2 FYNNEI come from the germline V gene. CDR3 amino acids: CASSPSPSGRAIGELFF. Written as DNA, the CDR3 is TGTGCCAGCAGTCCCAGCCCTAGCGGGAGGGCCATCGGGGAGCTGTTTTTT.